These 7 T cell receptor beta chains originate from one sample sequenced in a study of blood T cells in healthy people across ages. Using a J-beta primer mix together with a sample-barcoded 5' primer, a second PCR was run for roughly 7 to 11 cycles. From the 5' RACE reads, TCRdb called clonotypes with MiXCR, one entry per CDR3 protein. The table has around 400,000 distinct CDR3 sequences, roughly half seen once. The specimen was blood. These receptors were taken from a man in his 60s in good health.

The gene calls are TRBV10-3 and TRBJ2-3; 9 nucleotides match TRBD1. CDR3 size: 12 residues. Germline values: CDR1 ENHRY, CDR2 SYGVKD. The ends lost 10 bases at V and 5 bases at J; junction bases unmatched: 4. CDR3 loop: CATRDREDTQYF. The CDR3 coding sequence is TGTGCCACCCGGGACAGGGAAGATACGCAGTATTTT.

The table lists this clonotype with many counts. The rearrangement links TRBV15 to TRBJ1-2, with unresolved D. V lost 0 bases to trimming and J lost 8 bases, with 16 bases between them. CDR3 length equals 15 residues. Germline CDR1 reads LNHNV; CDR2 reads YYDKDF (reference sequence). The CDR3 loop is CATSRDEGMVQGYTF. The CDR3 coding sequence is TGTGCCACCAGCAGAGATGAGGGAATGGTGCAGGGCTACACCTTC.

This clonotype was detected many times. V gene TRBV11-2 combines with J gene TRBJ1-2; weak D call: TRBD1 (5 bases). V shed 5 bases and J shed 4 bases, with 11 bases lying between them. The germline gives CDR1 SGHAT, CDR2 FQNNGV. The CDR3 extends over 13 amino acids. CDR3 DNA: TGTGCCAGCAGCCTACAGGTGATCTATGGCTACACCTTC. This gives the protein CASSLQVIYGYTF.

The chain joins TRBV18 to TRBJ1-2; 10 bases fit TRBD1. V lost 6 bases, J lost 8 bases, and 12 bases stayed unmatched. CDR1 and CDR2 (germline): KGHSH, LQKENI. This CDR3 contains 15 residues. The CDR3 nucleotides are TGTGCCAGCTCCCTTAAGACAGGGGGCGCAGAAGGCTACACCTTC. This codes for CASSLKTGGAEGYTF.

In the case of this clonotype: One junction end disagrees with the germline gene, perhaps due to a read error. This rearrangement joins TRBV7-7 to TRBJ2-7; D remains unclear. With the DNA end fitting TRBJ2-5 better, the J assignment may be wrong. The CDR3 length is 13 residues. Germline CDR1 SSHAT, CDR2 FNYEAQ (reference sequence). The CDR3 nucleotides read TGTGCTAGCAGCTTAAAGGGTAAAGAGACCCAGTACTTC. Its protein product is CASSLKGKETQYF.

This clonotype was detected a few times. V is TRBV12-5 and J is TRBJ2-3; D remains ambiguous. The CDR3 runs to 14 residues. In germline, CDR1 is LGHNT, CDR2 FRNRAP. V was shortened by 2 bases and J by 4 bases, with 10 bases between the two germline ends. CDR3 in DNA: TGTGCTAGTGGTTTGAGTCGGATTGCAGATACGCAGTATTTT. Its translation is CASGLSRIADTQYF.

The chain joins TRBV6-5 to TRBJ2-2, with 8 bases lining up with TRBD2. V shed 7 bases and J 0 bases; nucleotides not matched to a gene: 7. The CDR3 loop spans 16 amino acids. CDR1 is MNHEY and CDR2 is SVGAGI in the germline V gene. The DNA of the CDR3 is TGTGCCAGCACCTCGGGAGGGGCCGCGAACACCGGGGAGCTGTTTTTT. Protein: CASTSGGAANTGELFF.